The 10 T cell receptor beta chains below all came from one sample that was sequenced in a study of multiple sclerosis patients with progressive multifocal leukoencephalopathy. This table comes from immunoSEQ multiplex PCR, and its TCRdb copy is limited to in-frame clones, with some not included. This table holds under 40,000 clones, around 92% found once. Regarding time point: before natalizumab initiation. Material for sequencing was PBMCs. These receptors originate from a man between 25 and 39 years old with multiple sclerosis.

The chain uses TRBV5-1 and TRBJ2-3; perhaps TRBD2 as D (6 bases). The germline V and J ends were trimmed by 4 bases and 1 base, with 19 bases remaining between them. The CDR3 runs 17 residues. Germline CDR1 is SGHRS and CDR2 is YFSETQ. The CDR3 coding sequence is TGCGCCAGCAGCCCCCTCCAGGATAGCGGCCGCACAGATACGCAGTATTTT. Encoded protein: CASSPLQDSGRTDTQYF.

CDR3 sequence: CASSLLWTSANNEQFF. For the CDR3, the DNA is TGTGCCAGCAGCTTATTGTGGACTAGCGCGAACAATGAGCAGTTCTTC. The V call is TRBV7-2, the J call TRBJ2-1, with 9 bases aligning to TRBD2. The ends lost 2 bases at V and 5 bases at J; junction bases unmatched: 7. CDR3 length equals 16 residues. Germline V lookup: CDR1 SGHTA, CDR2 FQGNSA.

The CDR3 reads CAWSTGEDTEAFF. CDR3 nucleotide sequence: TGTGCCTGGAGCACAGGGGAGGACACTGAAGCTTTCTTT. The rearrangement joins TRBV30 to TRBJ1-1; the match to TRBD1 covers 7 bases. V shed 3 bases, J shed 3 bases, and the junction held 4 bases outside the gene matches. CDR3 length: 13 residues. Per the germline V gene, CDR1 is GTSNPN and CDR2 is SVGIG (reference sequence).

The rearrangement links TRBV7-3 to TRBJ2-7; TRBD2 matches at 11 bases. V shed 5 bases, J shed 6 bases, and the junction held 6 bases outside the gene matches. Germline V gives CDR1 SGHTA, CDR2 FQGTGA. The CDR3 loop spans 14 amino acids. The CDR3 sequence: CASSVLAGAGEQYF. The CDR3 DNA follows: TGTGCCAGCAGCGTACTAGCGGGAGCCGGCGAGCAGTACTTC.

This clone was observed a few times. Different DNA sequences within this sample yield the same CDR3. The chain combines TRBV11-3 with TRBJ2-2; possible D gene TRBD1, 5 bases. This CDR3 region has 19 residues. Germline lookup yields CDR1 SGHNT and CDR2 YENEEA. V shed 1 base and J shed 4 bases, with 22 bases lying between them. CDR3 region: CASSLGLGRYGVATGELFF. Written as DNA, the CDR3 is TGTGCCAGCAGCTTAGGCTTGGGGCGGTACGGAGTTGCCACCGGGGAGCTGTTTTTT.

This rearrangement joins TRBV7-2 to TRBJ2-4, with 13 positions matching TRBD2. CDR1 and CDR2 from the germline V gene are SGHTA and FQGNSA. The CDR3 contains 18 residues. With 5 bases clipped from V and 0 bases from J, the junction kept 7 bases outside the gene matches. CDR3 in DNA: TGTGCCAGCAGCCCGGGACTAGCGGGACTGCTAGCCAAAAACATTCAGTACTTC. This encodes CASSPGLAGLLAKNIQYF.

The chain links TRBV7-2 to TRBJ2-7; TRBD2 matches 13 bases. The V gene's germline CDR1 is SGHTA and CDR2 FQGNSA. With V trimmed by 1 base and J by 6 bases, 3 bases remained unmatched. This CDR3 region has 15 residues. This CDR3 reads CASSLEGLAGAEQYV. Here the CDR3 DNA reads TGTGCCAGCAGCTTAGAAGGACTAGCGGGAGCCGAGCAGTACGTC.

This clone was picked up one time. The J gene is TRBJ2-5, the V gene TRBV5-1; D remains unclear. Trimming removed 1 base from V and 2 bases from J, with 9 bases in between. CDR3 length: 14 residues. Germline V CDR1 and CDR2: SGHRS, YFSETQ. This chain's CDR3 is CASSLRQAQETQYF. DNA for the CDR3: TGCGCCAGCAGCTTGAGGCAGGCTCAAGAGACCCAGTACTTC. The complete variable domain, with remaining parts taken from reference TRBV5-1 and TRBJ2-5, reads KAGVTQTPRYLIKTRGQQVTLSCSPISGHRSVSWYQQTPGQGLQFLFEYFSETQRNKGNFPGRFSGRQFSNSRSEMNVSTLELGDSALYLCASSLRQAQETQYFGPGTRLLVL.

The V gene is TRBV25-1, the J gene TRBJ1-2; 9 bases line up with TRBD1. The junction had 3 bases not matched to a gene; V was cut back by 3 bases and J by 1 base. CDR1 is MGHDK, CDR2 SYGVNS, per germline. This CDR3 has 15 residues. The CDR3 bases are TGTGCCAGCAGTGACCCGACAGGGGGTAACTATGGCTACACCTTC. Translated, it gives CASSDPTGGNYGYTF.

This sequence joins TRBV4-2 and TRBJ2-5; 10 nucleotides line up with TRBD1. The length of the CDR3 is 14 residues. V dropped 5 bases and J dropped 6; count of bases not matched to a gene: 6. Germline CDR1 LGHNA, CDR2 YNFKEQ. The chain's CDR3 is CASSSQGQGKTQYF. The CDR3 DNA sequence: TGTGCCAGCAGCTCGCAGGGACAGGGGAAGACCCAGTACTTC.